This TCR beta chain was recorded in a study of CD8 T cells in Susac syndrome. Study results and caveats: The TCR sequencing and HLA analysis in the study involved a relatively small number of individuals, as the study acknowledged.

The RNA input was about 0.5 to 1 ug, and it was reverse transcribed with random hexamers. Across 54 Vbeta and 13 Jbeta, TCR beta CDR3 was amplified with immunoSEQ multiplex PCR. Using its own MiXCR run on the immunoSEQ multiplex PCR reads, TCRdb lists one record per CDR3 protein. The data contain roughly 120,000 distinct CDR3 sequences, around 94% of them singletons. TCR beta sequencing covered blood CD8+ and CD4+ T cells. A remark on this clonotype: Its antigen remains unidentified.

From germline, CDR1 is WNHNN and CDR2 SYGVQD (reference sequence). Trimming removed 8 bases from V and 3 bases from J, with 22 bases in between. This CDR3 spans 16 amino acids. The sequence came from a human donor with multiple sclerosis. The sequenced sample consisted of CD4+ T cells from PBMCs. This chain joins TRBV10-1 and TRBJ1-1; D is uncertain. In DNA form, the CDR3 reads TGCGCCAGCCCCGAGTCGGGCGGGGAAAAGGACACTGAAGCTTTCTTT. Protein sequence: CASPESGGEKDTEAFF.